These T cell receptor beta chains were read from a single sample in a study of T cell clones after liver transplantation. Here immunoSEQ multiplex PCR was the method, and the copy in TCRdb shows in-frame clones only, minus some. The table has tens of thousands of clones, around three quarters seen once. Sequenced here: CD4+ T cells from blood, sampled at the approximately 16-month timepoint. These receptors came from a human patient who received a liver transplant. Among the T cells, some may be from the graft donor. The CDR3 runs from the conserved cysteine through the conserved F or W. Fields, in order: CDR3 length, J gene, D gene, clone size, V gene, CDR3 protein, CDR3 DNA. The D gene is left open where the match is weak. Rows give clone size only sometimes, using once, few, many, or a class for an expanded clone.

>15|TRBJ2-4|-|once|TRBV9
CASSTGSLAKNIQYF
TGTGCCAGCAGCACAGGGAGTCTAGCCAAAAACATTCAGTACTTC
>14|TRBJ2-1|-|-|TRBV11-2
CASSLADGNYEQFF
TGTGCCAGCAGCTTAGCGGACGGGAATTATGAGCAGTTCTTC
>14|TRBJ1-1|-|-|TRBV5-1
CASSDPTGYTEAFF
TGCGCCAGCAGCGATCCCACCGGGTACACTGAAGCTTTCTTT
>14|TRBJ2-7|TRBD2|-|TRBV30
CAWSTAGGGYEQYF
TGTGCCTGGAGTACGGCGGGGGGGGGCTACGAGCAGTACTTC
>11|TRBJ2-5|-|few|TRBV30
CAWSPSETQYF
TGTGCCTGGAGTCCGTCGGAGACCCAGTACTTC
>11|TRBJ1-1|-|few|TRBV20-1
CSAGSQLEAFF
TGCAGTGCCGGATCCCAGCTTGAAGCTTTCTTT
>14|TRBJ2-3|-|few|TRBV9
CASSVSRHTDTQYF
TGTGCCAGCAGCGTATCAAGACACACAGATACGCAGTATTTT
>12|TRBJ1-2|-|once|TRBV29-1
CSVVRSNYGYTF
TGCAGCGTTGTTAGGTCTAACTATGGCTACACCTTC
>13|TRBJ2-5|-|-|TRBV19
CASTRDMRETQYF
TGTGCCAGTACCAGAGACATGAGAGAGACCCAGTACTTC
>14|TRBJ1-3|-|-|TRBV18
CASSPQGSGNTIYF
TGTGCCAGCTCACCACAAGGAAGTGGAAACACCATATATTTT
>14|TRBJ2-5|TRBD1|-|TRBV28
CASSRGQTQETQYF
TGTGCCAGCAGCCGGGGACAGACGCAAGAGACCCAGTACTTC
>14|TRBJ1-2|-|few|TRBV30
CAWSVTGIDYGYTF
TGTGCCTGGAGTGTTACAGGGATAGACTATGGCTACACCTTC
>14|TRBJ2-2|-|few|TRBV7-2
CASSSQRNTGELFF
TGTGCCAGCAGCTCCCAGCGGAACACCGGGGAGCTGTTTTTT
>15|TRBJ2-6|TRBD1|-|TRBV28
CASIRQGVGANVLTF
TGTGCCAGCATTCGACAGGGGGTTGGGGCCAACGTCCTGACTTTC
>14|TRBJ2-5|-|-|TRBV28
CASRGGGQKETQYF
TGTGCCAGCAGGGGTGGAGGGCAGAAAGAGACCCAGTACTTC
>14|TRBJ2-7|-|once|TRBV7-2
CASSPSEVTYEQYF
TGTGCCAGCAGCCCCTCCGAAGTTACCTACGAGCAGTACTTC
>14|TRBJ1-3|-|-|TRBV7-2
CASSPPANGNTIYF
TGTGCCAGCAGCCCCCCGGCTAACGGAAACACCATATATTTT
>15|TRBJ2-3|TRBD1|few|TRBV16
CASSQGTGRTDTQYF
TGTGCCAGCAGCCAGGGGACAGGGCGCACAGATACGCAGTATTTT
>14|TRBJ1-1|TRBD1|few|TRBV28
CASSLQGAKTEAFF
TGTGCCAGCAGTCTTCAGGGGGCTAAGACTGAAGCTTTCTTT
>15|TRBJ2-1|TRBD1|-|TRBV6-1
CASRTGTGGDNEQFF
TGTGCCAGCAGAACCGGGACAGGGGGGGACAATGAGCAGTTCTTC
>11|TRBJ2-1|-|-|TRBV20-1
CSAEWSNEQFF
TGCAGTGCAGAGTGGTCGAATGAGCAGTTCTTC
>14|TRBJ1-1|-|-|TRBV19
CASSIVGANTEAFF
TGTGCCAGTAGTATAGTAGGGGCGAACACTGAAGCTTTCTTT
>16|TRBJ1-5|-|-|TRBV5-6
CASSLSFGQLNQPQHF
TGTGCCAGCAGCTTGTCTTTCGGGCAGCTGAATCAGCCCCAGCATTTT
>15|TRBJ1-5|TRBD1|-|TRBV2
CASRVDRGARQPQHF
TGTGCCAGCAGAGTGGACAGGGGCGCACGTCAGCCCCAGCATTTT